These T cell receptor beta chains were read from a single sample in a study of blood T cell repertoires in COVID-19. The data were produced by immunoSEQ multiplex PCR, yet TCRdb's version contains in-frame clones alone and is incomplete. The table records 340,000 or so clones, roughly 85% of them present only once. The specimen was PBMCs or T cells enriched from blood (not recorded which). These receptors were collected from a middle-aged woman with acute COVID-19. Both conserved end residues are trimmed from each CDR3. The order of the fields is V gene, J gene, CDR3 protein.

V: TRBV7-9
J: TRBJ1-1
CDR3: ASSPQGFTTEAF

V: TRBV6-2/TRBV6-3
J: TRBJ2-1
CDR3: ASNPGQGILGYNEQF

V: TRBV12-3/TRBV12-4
J: TRBJ2-7
CDR3: ASGRSSYEQY

V: TRBV5-1
J: TRBJ1-4
CDR3: ASRSGTSNEKLF

V: TRBV29-1
J: TRBJ1-1
CDR3: SVRRQVENTEAF

V: TRBV5-1
J: TRBJ1-2
CDR3: ASSVRGNGYT

V: TRBV4-3
J: TRBJ2-3
CDR3: ASSQSPGQSTDTQY

V: TRBV9
J: TRBJ2-3
CDR3: ASSAEGARTDTQY

V: TRBV4-1
J: TRBJ2-1
CDR3: ASSHLAGGFREQF

V: TRBV2
J: TRBJ2-2
CDR3: ASTQDRKNTGELF

V: TRBV29-1
J: TRBJ1-1
CDR3: SVGGRGGMNTEAF

V: TRBV29-1
J: TRBJ1-6
CDR3: TIKRGPNSPLH

V: TRBV12-3/TRBV12-4
J: TRBJ2-7
CDR3: ASSLGDRYEQY

V: TRBV7-8
J: TRBJ2-1
CDR3: ASSLRGLAATYNEQF

V: TRBV28
J: TRBJ2-5
CDR3: ASSLTGRIQETQY

V: TRBV2
J: TRBJ1-5
CDR3: ASTGGRMGNQPQH

V: TRBV10-3
J: TRBJ1-3
CDR3: AIGATASGNTIY

V: TRBV4-2
J: TRBJ1-1
CDR3: ASSQVWVVASLNTEAF

V: TRBV2
J: TRBJ2-3
CDR3: ASSGGTSGSRRDTQY

V: TRBV18
J: TRBJ1-2
CDR3: ASSPIQGLTYGYT

V: TRBV15
J: TRBJ1-6
CDR3: ATSQGPQGVGNSPLH

V: TRBV5-4
J: TRBJ2-3
CDR3: ASSLRQTSGGTDTQY

V: TRBV11-3
J: TRBJ1-1
CDR3: ASSLLTGQRSVNTEAF

V: TRBV28
J: TRBJ2-2
CDR3: ASSLPGTGELF

V: TRBV19
J: TRBJ2-1
CDR3: ASSIYLGQGANEQF

V: TRBV7-6
J: TRBJ2-6
CDR3: ASSSTVYSGANVLT